A single sample gave rise to the 5 T cell receptor beta chains below, sequenced in a study of stem cell transplantation in POMP-related autoinflammatory disease. Using immunoSEQ multiplex PCR, the repertoire was profiled, and TCRdb retains in-frame clones only, with some absent. Among under 2,500 clones listed, about nine tenths were seen once. The source was Tregs from PBMCs, collected after stem cell transplantation. The receptors here all came from a human patient with POMP-related autoinflammation and immune dysregulation (PRAID). A share of the T cells may be of graft donor origin.

The chain combines TRBV15 with TRBJ1-5; tentative D call: TRBD1 (5 bases). The CDR3 runs to 16 residues. Germline CDR1 reads LNHNV; CDR2 reads YYDKDF (reference sequence). V was clipped by 3 bases and J by 3 bases, with 15 bases between them. CDR3 nucleotides: TGTGCCACCAGCAGTATCCGGGACGTCTTCAATCAGCCCCAGCATTTT. Amino acids: CATSSIRDVFNQPQHF. Drawing the rest from reference TRBV15 and TRBJ1-5, the complete variable domain is DAMVIQNPRYQVTQFGKPVTLSCSQTLNHNVMYWYQQKSSQAPKLLFHYYDKDFNNEADTPDNFQSRRPNTSFCFLDIRSPGLGDTAMYLCATSSIRDVFNQPQHFGDGTRLSIL.

V gene TRBV7-6 combines with J gene TRBJ2-5; no firm D call. This CDR3 spans 12 amino acids. Deletions cut 3 bases from V and 7 bases from J, with 9 bases between. CDR1 and CDR2 (germline): SGHVS, FNYEAQ. CDR3 bases: TGTGCCAGCAGCTTCCCGAGTGGGACCCAGTACTTC. Translation: CASSFPSGTQYF. Based on the CDR3 plus reference TRBV7-6 and TRBJ2-5, the full variable domain is GAGVSQSPRYKVTKRGQDVALRCDPISGHVSLYWYRQALGQGPEFLTYFNYEAQQDKSGLPNDRFSAERPEGSISTLTIQRTEQRDSAMYRCASSFPSGTQYFGPGTRLLVL.

The rearrangement links TRBV2 to TRBJ1-2; 11 nucleotides line up with TRBD1. The V gene end was trimmed by 6 bases and the J gene end by 1 base; junction bases not matched to a gene: 7. CDR1 is SNHLY and CDR2 is FYNNEI in the germline V gene. The CDR3 extends over 16 amino acids. The CDR3 DNA follows: TGTGCCAGCAGCCCGGGACAGGGGGTCATTAACTATGGCTACACCTTC. Protein: CASSPGQGVINYGYTF.

The rearrangement joins TRBV12-3 or TRBV12-4 to TRBJ1-1; D is possibly TRBD1 (5 bases). The length of the CDR3 is 13 residues. The germline V and J ends were trimmed by 2 bases and 12 bases, with 16 bases remaining between them. The CDR3 region has the DNA TGTGCCAGCAGTTTATCGGCGTCAGGGCGTACTTTCTTT. This translates into CASSLSASGRTFF.

The CDR3 loop is CASSPQLGRLEGGEQYF. In nucleotides, the CDR3 is TGTGCCAGTAGCCCTCAATTGGGTAGACTAGAAGGGGGCGAGCAGTACTTC. The chain uses TRBV19 and TRBJ2-7, with D perhaps matching TRBD1 or TRBD2 (6 bases each). V lost 6 bases to trimming and J lost 6 bases, with 27 bases between them. The CDR3 runs to 17 residues. Germline V gene sequence: CDR1 LNHDA, CDR2 SQIVND (reference sequence).